Sequencing of this TCR beta chain was carried out in a study of T cells in Graves' hyperthyroidism and ophthalmopathy. Uncontrolled infection, other autoimmune disease, pregnancy or lactation disqualified patients from enrolment. This clonotype was counted only a few times. Amplification of TCR beta CDR3 regions used RNA as the template. When the TCR CDR3 underwent first-round RT-PCR, the HTBI primer set was used. TCRdb fed the multiplex PCR reads into MiXCR, producing one record per CDR3 protein. Of a few hundred thousand distinct CDR3 sequences listed, about 16% are singletons. The sequencing sample was made of blood. This TCR derives from a woman in her 30s with Graves' ophthalmopathy.

The CDR3 region is CASSVGPREGGEQFF. CDR3 coding DNA: TGTGCCAGCAGCGTAGGCCCACGGGAGGGGGGTGAGCAGTTCTTC. The chain employs TRBV9 and TRBJ2-1; 8 nucleotides match TRBD2. CDR1 is SGDLS, CDR2 YYNGEE, per germline. The CDR3 covers 15 residues. With V trimmed by 0 bases and J by 9 bases, 8 bases remained unmatched.